This T cell receptor (beta chain) was sequenced for a study of CXCR3 chemokines and chemotherapy response in bladder cancer. Trimming left V 1 base short and J 5 bases short, with 14 bases between. The length of the CDR3 is 15 residues. Looked up from germline, CDR1 is KGHSH and CDR2 is LQKENI. One entry per CDR3 protein results from TCRdb running MiXCR on the PCR reads. The repertoire consists of 7,500 to 9,500 distinct CDR3 sequences, with around 13% occurring once and the leading ten covering roughly a sixth. This clonotype was seen at least ten times. The chain carries TRBV18 and TRBJ1-1, with D uncertain. This receptor was taken from a human donor with bladder cancer that responded to neoadjuvant chemotherapy. Sample collection was performed from a patient whose treatment included neoadjuvant chemotherapy. Written as DNA, the CDR3 is TGTGCCAGCTCACCACAGGATACAGTAGGGACTGAAGCTTTCTTT. It is translated as CASSPQDTVGTEAFF.